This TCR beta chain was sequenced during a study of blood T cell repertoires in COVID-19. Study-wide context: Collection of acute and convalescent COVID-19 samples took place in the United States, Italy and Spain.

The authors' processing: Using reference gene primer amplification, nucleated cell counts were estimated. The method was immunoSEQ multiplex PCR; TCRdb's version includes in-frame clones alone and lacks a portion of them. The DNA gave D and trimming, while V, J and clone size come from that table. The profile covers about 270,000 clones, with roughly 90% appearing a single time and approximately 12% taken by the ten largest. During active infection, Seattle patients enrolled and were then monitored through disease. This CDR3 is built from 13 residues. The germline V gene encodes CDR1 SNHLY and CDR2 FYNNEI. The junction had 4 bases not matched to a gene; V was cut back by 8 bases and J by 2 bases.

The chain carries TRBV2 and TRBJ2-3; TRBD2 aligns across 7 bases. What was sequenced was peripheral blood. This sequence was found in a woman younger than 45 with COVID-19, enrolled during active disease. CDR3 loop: CASVRGVTDTQYF. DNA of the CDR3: TGTGCCAGCGTCCGGGGGGTCACAGATACGCAGTATTTT.